This T cell receptor (beta chain) is from a study of blood T cell repertoires in COVID-19. Germline V gene sequence: CDR1 LNHDA, CDR2 SQIVND (reference sequence). The V segment lost 3 bases and the J segment 7 bases; nucleotides outside the gene matches: 6. The CDR3 covers 15 residues. Repertoires were generated with immunoSEQ multiplex PCR, while TCRdb's copy carries only in-frame clones and drops some. The table has over 200,000 clones, about nine tenths seen once. Sample: peripheral blood. This chain connects TRBV19 to TRBJ2-1, with 10 bases fitting TRBD2. The sequence derives from a middle-aged man with COVID-19, enrolled during active disease. The CDR3 protein is CASSMSSGSFNEQFF. CDR3 nucleotides: TGTGCCAGTAGTATGTCTAGCGGGAGTTTTAATGAGCAGTTCTTC.